One and the same sample provided the 14 T cell receptor beta chains below, sequenced in a study of T cell responses to AZD1222 COVID-19 vaccine. Data came from immunoSEQ multiplex PCR; TCRdb stores just in-frame clones and leaves some out. Counted here are fewer than 120,000 clones, approximately 85% occurring once; the ten biggest clones make up roughly 5%. The sample was peripheral blood, taken on day 0 of AZD1222 vaccination. The receptor source for this set is an adult in good health.

This chain links TRBV14 with TRBJ1-4; the D gene is possibly TRBD1 (5 bases). Germline CDR1 is SGHDN and CDR2 is FVKESK. The CDR3 runs to 15 residues. V was cut by 1 base and J by 1 base, with 7 bases left in between. Here the CDR3 reads CASSQVGVTNEKLFF. The CDR3 nucleotides are TGTGCCAGCAGCCAAGTAGGGGTAACTAATGAAAAACTGTTTTTT.

This sequence joins TRBV6-2 or TRBV6-3 and TRBJ2-3; D tentatively fits TRBD1 or TRBD2 (5 bases each). Between the trimmed V and J ends, which lost 4 bases and 9 bases, there was a span of 11 bases. CDR1 and CDR2 (germline): MNHEY, SVGEGT. CDR3 length equals 12 residues. The DNA of the CDR3 is TGTGCCAGCAGTTTTGGGACCGGCACGCAGTATTTT. Amino acids: CASSFGTGTQYF.

This clone appeared many times. Other DNA variants within this sample encode the same CDR3. This chain uses TRBV5-1 with TRBJ1-1; D gene ambiguous. V shed 1 base and J shed 6 bases, with 16 bases lying between them. Germline-derived CDR1 and CDR2 are SGHRS and YFSETQ. The CDR3 is 15 residues long. This CDR3 is CASSLTLTNRAEAFF. The CDR3, as DNA: TGCGCCAGCAGCTTGACTCTGACAAATAGGGCTGAAGCTTTCTTT. Together with reference TRBV5-1 and TRBJ1-1, the CDR3 gives the full variable domain: KAGVTQTPRYLIKTRGQQVTLSCSPISGHRSVSWYQQTPGQGLQFLFEYFSETQRNKGNFPGRFSGRQFSNSRSEMNVSTLELGDSALYLCASSLTLTNRAEAFFGQGTRLTVV.

The chain combines TRBV5-1 with TRBJ1-1; maybe TRBD1 (6 bases). Between the trimmed V and J ends, which lost 4 bases and 7 bases, there was a span of 11 bases. This CDR3 spans 12 amino acids. Germline lookup yields CDR1 SGHRS and CDR2 YFSETQ. CDR3 in DNA: TGCGCCAGCAGCCGGGGGCCATATGAAGCTTTCTTT. Translated: CASSRGPYEAFF.

The V gene is TRBV7-2, the J gene TRBJ1-5; no definite D call. In germline, CDR1 is SGHTA, CDR2 FQGNSA. V dropped 1 base and J dropped 2 bases, with 9 bases sitting between them. The CDR3 sequence is 15 residues long. As DNA, the CDR3 is TGTGCCAGCAGCTTAGGGTCGACGGGCAATCAGCCCCAGCATTTT. This codes for CASSLGSTGNQPQHF.

The genes are TRBV7-2 and TRBJ2-7, with D perhaps given as TRBD1 or TRBD2 (6 bases each). The CDR3 is made up of 16 amino acids. V was cut by 1 base and J by 0 bases, with 13 bases left in between. Per the germline V gene, CDR1 is SGHTA and CDR2 is FQGNSA. The CDR3 region has the DNA TGTGCCAGCAGCTTAGGGGGGGCTGTGAGCTCCTACGAGCAGTACTTC. As protein: CASSLGGAVSSYEQYF.

The gene calls are TRBV19 and TRBJ1-1; 9 bases are a match to TRBD1. Germline CDR1 is LNHDA and CDR2 is SQIVND (reference sequence). The CDR3 consists of 17 residues. V gave up 5 bases and J gave up 0 bases; unmatched junction bases: 10. CDR3 sequence: CASSLYGTGRVNTEAFF. The DNA for the CDR3 is TGTGCCAGTAGTCTCTACGGGACAGGGAGGGTGAACACTGAAGCTTTCTTT.

The rearrangement joins TRBV6-6 to TRBJ1-1; D unclear. Trimming removed 6 bases at V and 5 bases at J, with 16 bases between. The CDR3 covers 14 residues. Germline V gene lookup returns CDR1 MNHNY and CDR2 SVGAGI (reference sequence). The DNA of the CDR3 is TGTGCCAGCAGCTCTGTGGGGAGTGGGACTGAAGCTTTCTTT. Amino acids: CASSSVGSGTEAFF.

The chain is built from TRBV6-7 and TRBJ2-7; 8 bases are shared with TRBD2. TRBV6-7 is sorted into the ORF group, with uncertain function. With 6 bases clipped from V and 2 bases from J, the junction kept 3 bases outside the gene matches. The CDR3 contains 13 residues. The CDR3, as DNA: TGTGCCAGCAGCCTACTAGCGGCCTACGAGCAGTACTTC. Translating gives CASSLLAAYEQYF.

The chain is built from TRBV7-2 and TRBJ1-2; TRBD1 is a possible D gene (5 bases). Trimming removed 1 base from V and 4 bases from J, with 13 bases in between. CDR1 and CDR2 (germline): SGHTA, FQGNSA. The CDR3 consists of 15 residues. CDR3 region: CASSLDSQGTYGYTF. For the CDR3, the DNA is TGTGCCAGCAGCTTAGATTCCCAGGGCACCTATGGCTACACCTTC.

The gene calls are TRBV29-1 and TRBJ1-1; TRBD1 agrees at 8 bases. The CDR3 is 14 residues long. Trimming took 8 bases from V and 6 from J; bases not matched to a gene: 14. Germline V lookup: CDR1 SQVTM, CDR2 ANQGSEA. In DNA, the CDR3 is TGCAGCTCCAGTACAGGGGGTTCATTCTCTGAAGCTTTCTTT. Translated: CSSSTGGSFSEAFF.

This clone was picked up one time. The chain has TRBV7-9 and TRBJ2-3; D call uncertain. Trimming shortened V by 5 bases and J by 0 bases, and 9 bases separated the two germline ends. CDR3 size: 14 residues. CDR1 SEHNR and CDR2 FQNEAQ come from the germline V gene (reference sequence). The DNA for the CDR3 is TGTGCCAGCAGCCGCAGTACTAGCACAGATACGCAGTATTTT. Its protein is CASSRSTSTDTQYF.

The chain employs TRBV20-1 and TRBJ1-3, with D hard to call. This CDR3 contains 14 residues. Germline V gene data show CDR1 as DFQATT and CDR2 as SNEGSKA (reference sequence). The V gene lost 3 bases and the J gene lost 0 bases, with 9 bases spanning the gap. CDR3 amino acids: CSASSHLSGNTIYF. As DNA, the CDR3 is TGCAGTGCTAGTTCACACCTCTCTGGAAACACCATATATTTT.

The V call is TRBV7-2, the J call TRBJ2-1; tentatively, D is TRBD2 (5 bases). In germline, CDR1 is SGHTA, CDR2 FQGNSA. The CDR3 totals 19 residues. Trimming removed 5 bases at V and 2 bases at J, with 25 bases between. Here the CDR3 DNA reads TGTGCCAGCAGCCTCCCTGCGGGTCAAATTAGTAGGGCCTACAATGAGCAGTTCTTC. It codes for CASSLPAGQISRAYNEQFF.